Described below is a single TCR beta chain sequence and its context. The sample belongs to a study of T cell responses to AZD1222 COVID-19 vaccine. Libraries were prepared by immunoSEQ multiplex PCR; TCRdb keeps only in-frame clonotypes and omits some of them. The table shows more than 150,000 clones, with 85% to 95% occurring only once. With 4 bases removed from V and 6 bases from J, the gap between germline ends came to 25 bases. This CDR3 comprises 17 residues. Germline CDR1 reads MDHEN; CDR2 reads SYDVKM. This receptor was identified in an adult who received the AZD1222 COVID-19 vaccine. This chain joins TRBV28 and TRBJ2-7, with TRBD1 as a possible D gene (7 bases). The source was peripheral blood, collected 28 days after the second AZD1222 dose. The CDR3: CASSSPGQVTREAEQYF. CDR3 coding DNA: TGTGCCAGCAGTTCGCCAGGACAGGTGACGAGGGAGGCCGAGCAGTACTTC.